The clone carrying this T cell receptor (beta chain) was seen only a few times. Its antigen is still unknown. Germline lookup yields CDR1 LGHNT and CDR2 FRNRAP. The V gene lost 3 bases and the J gene lost 0 bases, with 11 bases spanning the gap. The CDR3 spans 16 residues. The data belong to a study of cytotoxic CD8 clonotypes in ibrutinib-treated CLL. Study at large: Mean productive templates were under 260,000; mean productive rearrangements were approximately 94,000.

TCRdb's copy holds only in-frame clones and misses some; the assay was immunoSEQ multiplex PCR. The repertoire holds over 250,000 clones, with approximately 79% as singletons. Findings and limits, study-wide: Starting clonality was above that of age-matched healthy donors and tracked circulating CD8+ T-cell counts. The times at which samples were taken varied between sustained-remission and progressing patients.

The sample consisted of PBMCs, taken at disease progression, from a patient treated with ibrutinib. The receptor was derived from a human donor with chronic lymphocytic leukemia. The V call is TRBV12-5, the J call TRBJ2-2; D is perhaps TRBD1 (6 bases). The CDR3: CASGFFPGANTGELFF. For the CDR3, the DNA is TGTGCTAGTGGTTTCTTTCCAGGGGCGAACACCGGGGAGCTGTTTTTT.